Each of the 27 T cell receptor beta chains below was sequenced from the same sample in a study of blood T cell repertoires in COVID-19. Produced via immunoSEQ multiplex PCR; TCRdb's table is partial and in-frame only. The repertoire includes 350,000 or so clones, around 86% of them detected once, and 4% to 5% sits in the top ten. Sequencing was done on a sample of PBMCs or T cells enriched from blood (not recorded which). The receptors here all came from a woman aged 40-49 years with acute COVID-19.

The chain links TRBV4-1 to TRBJ1-1; no firm D call. The ends were cut back, 0 bases at V and 0 bases at J, with 11 bases in the middle. Germline CDR1 is MGHRA and CDR2 is YSYEKL. The CDR3 contains 16 residues. The chain's CDR3 is CASSQDQRFMNTEAFF. CDR3 DNA sequence: TGCGCCAGCAGCCAAGATCAGAGGTTCATGAACACTGAAGCTTTCTTT.

The J gene is TRBJ1-6, the V gene TRBV7-9, with a possible D match to TRBD1 (5 bases). This CDR3 has 13 amino acids. V was shortened by 3 bases and J by 9 bases, with 9 bases between the two germline ends. The germline gives CDR1 SEHNR, CDR2 FQNEAQ (reference sequence). The CDR3 loop reads CASSFPGGSPLHF. The CDR3 DNA reads as TGTGCCAGCAGCTTCCCCGGGGGTTCACCCCTCCACTTT.

This chain links TRBV7-9 with TRBJ2-7, with D uncertain. The germline V and J ends were trimmed by 1 base and 3 bases, with 7 bases remaining between them. Germline CDR1 and CDR2: SEHNR and FQNEAQ (reference sequence). This CDR3 contains 13 residues. CDR3 sequence (DNA): TGTGCCAGCAGCTTAGACACCAACTACGAGCAGTACTTC. This encodes CASSLDTNYEQYF.

The rearrangement links TRBV3-1 (or the pseudogene TRBV3-2) to TRBJ1-5; tentative D call: TRBD1 (5 bases). There are 16 residues in the CDR3. V was trimmed by 4 bases and J by 0 bases, leaving 13 bases between them. Germline CDR1 and CDR2: LGHDT and YNNKEL (reference sequence). As DNA, the CDR3 is TGTGCCAGCAGCCCCGGGACGGACTATAGCAATCAGCCCCAGCATTTT. Protein product: CASSPGTDYSNQPQHF.

The CDR3 DNA follows: TGTGCCAGCGATATGAGAGGGAAGGGTCAGCCCCAGCATTTT. Protein: CASDMRGKGQPQHF. The J gene is TRBJ1-5, the V gene TRBV6-5; D ambiguous. In germline, CDR1 is MNHEY, CDR2 SVGAGI. This CDR3 comprises 14 residues. V was cut by 8 bases and J by 6 bases, with 17 bases left in between.

The J gene is TRBJ2-3, the V gene TRBV5-8; D is possibly TRBD2 (6 bases). The CDR3 totals 12 residues. Germline CDR1 and CDR2: SGHTS and YDEGEE. Trimming stripped 8 bases from V and 6 bases from J, with 13 bases between. CDR3 protein: CARRRAIDTQYF. CDR3 in DNA: TGTGCCAGACGGAGGGCCATTGATACGCAGTATTTT.

The genes are TRBV27 and TRBJ1-2, with 9 nucleotides matching TRBD1. Germline V gene sequence: CDR1 MNHEY, CDR2 SMNVEV (reference sequence). CDR3 size: 16 residues. With 3 bases clipped from V and 8 bases from J, the junction kept 13 bases outside the gene matches. CDR3 region: CASSFNHPTGGVGYTF. CDR3 in DNA: TGTGCCAGCAGTTTCAACCACCCGACAGGGGGAGTAGGCTACACCTTC.

The genes are TRBV7-3 and TRBJ1-6, with 10 nucleotides matching TRBD1. Trimming removed 1 base from V and 9 bases from J; junction bases left unmatched: 6. Germline V lookup: CDR1 SGHTA, CDR2 FQGTGA. This CDR3 comprises 16 residues. The CDR3, as DNA: TGTGCCAGCAGCTTAAGTGGGGACAGGGGTGGTTCACCCCTCCACTTT. Its translation: CASSLSGDRGGSPLHF. The full variable domain, in which reference TRBV7-3 and TRBJ1-6 provide the parts outside the CDR3, is GAGVSQTPSNKVTEKGKYVELRCDPISGHTALYWYRQSLGQGPEFLIYFQGTGAADDSGLPNDRFFAVRPEGSVSTLKIQRTERGDSAVYLCASSLSGDRGGSPLHFGNGTRLTVT.

The chain joins TRBV5-1 to TRBJ1-4, with 8 bases identical to TRBD1. This CDR3 is built from 14 residues. V lost 7 bases, J lost 7 bases, and 9 bases stayed unmatched. Per the germline V gene, CDR1 is SGHRS and CDR2 is YFSETQ. The CDR3 reads CASGPQGAGEKLFF. CDR3 bases: TGCGCCAGCGGCCCGCAGGGGGCTGGTGAAAAACTGTTTTTT.

This chain links TRBV5-1 with TRBJ2-5, with 7 bases identical to TRBD1. Germline lookup yields CDR1 SGHRS and CDR2 YFSETQ. V lost 0 bases to trimming and J lost 5 bases; unmatched junction nucleotides: 7. This CDR3 has 15 amino acids. Here the CDR3 DNA reads TGCGCCAGCAGCTTGGACGGGACAGTTGAGGAGACCCAGTACTTC. Encoded protein: CASSLDGTVEETQYF.

This rearrangement joins TRBV29-1 to TRBJ2-7, with 8 bases that match TRBD1. V gave up 8 bases and J gave up 5 bases; unmatched junction bases: 14. Germline CDR1 reads SQVTM; CDR2 reads ANQGSEA. CDR3 size: 14 residues. The CDR3 bases are TGCAGCTTCCGGAGGCAGGGGGCTTTCGACGAGCAGTACTTC. Amino acids: CSFRRQGAFDEQYF.

CDR3: CASSVKWRGLAAVYEQYF. CDR3 coding DNA: TGTGCCAGCAGCGTAAAGTGGCGAGGACTAGCGGCCGTTTACGAGCAGTACTTC. This chain joins TRBV9 and TRBJ2-7, with 10 nucleotides matching TRBD2. The V and J ends lost 1 base and 4 bases, in that order; junction bases with no gene match: 14. CDR1 SGDLS and CDR2 YYNGEE come from the germline V gene. This CDR3 is built from 18 residues.

The chain carries TRBV12-3 or TRBV12-4 and TRBJ1-1, with unresolved D. This CDR3 has 13 residues. Trimming removed 6 bases from V and 6 bases from J, with 14 bases in between. The CDR3, as DNA: TGTGCCAGCAGGCTCACTACTAGAGCTGAAGCTTTCTTT. Translation: CASRLTTRAEAFF.

The chain couples TRBV5-1 to TRBJ2-2, with 7 bases that match TRBD2. V dropped 2 bases and J dropped 3; count of bases not matched to a gene: 4. The CDR3 runs to 15 residues. From germline, CDR1 is SGHRS and CDR2 YFSETQ. In DNA, the CDR3 is TGCGCCAGCAGCTTACCTAGCGGAGACACCGGGGAGCTGTTTTTT. It encodes CASSLPSGDTGELFF.

The gene calls are TRBV3-1 (or the pseudogene TRBV3-2) and TRBJ1-2, with D hard to call. Germline values: CDR1 LGHDT, CDR2 YNNKEL (reference sequence). The CDR3 loop spans 15 amino acids. Between the trimmed V and J ends, which lost 1 base and 0 bases, there was a span of 9 bases. The CDR3 sequence: CASSQGDWTNYGYTF. In DNA, the CDR3 is TGTGCCAGCAGCCAAGGTGACTGGACTAACTATGGCTACACCTTC.

The chain links TRBV11-2 to TRBJ2-5; tentatively, D is TRBD2 (5 bases). V shed 5 bases and J shed 5 bases, with 9 bases lying between them. The CDR3 is 12 amino acids. In germline, CDR1 is SGHAT, CDR2 FQNNGV. The CDR3 protein is CASSGTGETQYF. The CDR3 DNA reads as TGTGCCAGCAGCGGAACGGGGGAGACCCAGTACTTC.

This chain joins TRBV29-1 and TRBJ2-5; TRBD1 agrees at 8 bases. V was pared by 8 bases and J by 5 bases, with 13 bases of the junction left unmatched. CDR1 and CDR2 (germline): SQVTM, ANQGSEA. This CDR3 is built from 14 residues. Here the CDR3 reads CSINRGSHAETQYF. The CDR3 coding sequence is TGCAGCATAAACAGGGGGTCGCACGCGGAGACCCAGTACTTC.

This rearrangement joins TRBV7-8 to TRBJ1-1, with a tentative D call TRBD1 (5 bases). The CDR3 runs to 17 residues. Germline V gene lookup returns CDR1 SGHVS and CDR2 FQNEAQ. V lost 1 base to trimming and J lost 1 base, with 16 bases between them. The CDR3 region is CASSLDPPHGGNTEAFF. The DNA for the CDR3 is TGTGCCAGCAGCTTAGATCCCCCCCACGGGGGGAACACTGAAGCTTTCTTT.

The chain carries TRBV6-5 and TRBJ2-7, with D possibly matching TRBD1 (5 bases). The CDR3 is made up of 12 amino acids. Germline loops: CDR1 MNHEY, CDR2 SVGAGI. V was cut by 0 bases and J by 5 bases, with 5 bases left in between. In nucleotides, the CDR3 is TGTGCCAGCAGTTACTCAGGGGACGAGCAGTACTTC. It codes for CASSYSGDEQYF.

This chain connects TRBV27 to TRBJ1-6; D gene uncertain. The CDR3 has 17 amino acids. Trimming left V 5 bases short and J 0 bases short, with 14 bases between. Germline-derived CDR1 and CDR2 are MNHEY and SMNVEV (reference sequence). The CDR3 loop is CASSRNLRSSYNSPLHF. DNA for the CDR3: TGTGCCAGCAGTCGAAATCTACGGAGCTCCTATAATTCACCCCTCCACTTT.

DNA for the CDR3: TGCGCCAGCAGCCAAGATTTCGTCCAGGGGGGACAGCCCCAGCATTTT. This encodes CASSQDFVQGGQPQHF. V gene TRBV4-3 combines with J gene TRBJ1-5; TRBD1 agrees at 7 bases. CDR1 is LGHNA and CDR2 is YSLEER in the germline V gene. This CDR3 is built from 16 residues. V gave up 0 bases and J gave up 7 bases; unmatched junction bases: 9.

The CDR3 DNA reads as TGCGCCAGCAGCTTGTTCGGACAGGGAGGTGACACTGAAGCTTTCTTT. Protein: CASSLFGQGGDTEAFF. This chain uses TRBV5-1 with TRBJ1-1, with 8 bases aligning to TRBD1. V gave up 1 base and J gave up 3 bases; unmatched junction bases: 8. The CDR3 is made up of 16 amino acids. Germline lookup yields CDR1 SGHRS and CDR2 YFSETQ.

The chain couples TRBV3-1 (or the pseudogene TRBV3-2) to TRBJ1-4; 12 nucleotides agree with TRBD1. J lost 7 bases, V lost 4 bases, and 7 bases had no gene match. There are 16 residues in the CDR3. Germline loops: CDR1 LGHDT, CDR2 YNNKEL (reference sequence). The CDR3 bases are TGTGCCAGCAGCCCATCGGGACAGGGGGCGGGTGAAAAACTGTTTTTT. The encoded protein is CASSPSGQGAGEKLFF.

This chain joins TRBV6-5 and TRBJ2-5; possibly TRBD2 for D (7 bases). The CDR3 runs 15 residues. Germline V gene lookup returns CDR1 MNHEY and CDR2 SVGAGI. Trimming shortened V by 2 bases and J by 1 base, and 11 bases separated the two germline ends. The CDR3 protein is CASSYGAGAQETQYF. CDR3 DNA sequence: TGTGCCAGCAGTTACGGCGCGGGGGCCCAAGAGACCCAGTACTTC.

This clone has just a few counts. This chain connects TRBV4-2 to TRBJ2-7, with 10 bases matching TRBD2. There are 23 residues in the CDR3. V was pared by 0 bases and J by 2 bases, with 25 bases of the junction left unmatched. From germline, CDR1 is LGHNA and CDR2 YNFKEQ. For the CDR3, the DNA is TGTGCCAGCAGCCAAGATGTTTTATCCGGGGAAACTAGCGGGACCAGTAGACCCTACGAGCAGTACTTC. Translating it yields CASSQDVLSGETSGTSRPYEQYF.

This clone has only a few counts. The V and J genes are TRBV28 and TRBJ1-6; D unclear. Trimming pared 3 bases from V and 4 bases from J, leaving 7 bases between. This CDR3 spans 14 amino acids. CDR1 MDHEN and CDR2 SYDVKM come from the germline V gene. Written as DNA, the CDR3 is TGTGCCAGCAGTTTGTACGGTTATAATTCACCCCTCCACTTT. Residues: CASSLYGYNSPLHF.

The chain combines TRBV11-2 with TRBJ1-2; D not resolved. The CDR3 loop spans 15 amino acids. Per germline, CDR1 SGHAT and CDR2 FQNNGV. Trimming removed 2 bases from V and 2 bases from J, with 12 bases in between. CDR3 sequence reads: CASSLSFSQNYGYTF. The CDR3 coding sequence is TGTGCCAGCAGCTTAAGTTTCTCACAGAACTATGGCTACACCTTC.